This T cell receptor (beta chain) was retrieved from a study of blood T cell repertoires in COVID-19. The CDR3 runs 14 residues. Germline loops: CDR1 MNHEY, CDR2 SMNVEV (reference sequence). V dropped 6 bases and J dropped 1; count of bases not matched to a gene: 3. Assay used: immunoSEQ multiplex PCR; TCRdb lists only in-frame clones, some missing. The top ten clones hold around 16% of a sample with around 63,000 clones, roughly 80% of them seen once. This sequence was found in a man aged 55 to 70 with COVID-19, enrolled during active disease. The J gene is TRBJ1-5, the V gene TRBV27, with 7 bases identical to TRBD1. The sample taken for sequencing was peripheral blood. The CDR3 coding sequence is TGTGCCAGCAGCCTGGGACAGAGCAATCAGCCCCAGCATTTT. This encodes CASSLGQSNQPQHF.